These T cell receptor beta chains were read from a single sample in a study of human T cells and chemical hapten exposure. TCRdb used MiXCR to reprocess the RACE reads, holding one entry per CDR3 protein. The table has some 89,000 distinct CDR3 sequences, roughly 10% seen once; the top ten hold 2% to 2.5%. The specimen was whole blood, collected in connection with sensitization to the hapten diphenylcyclopropenone (DPC). The receptors come from a woman aged 25 to 39 with alopecia areata. Some clones in this sample may be carry-over from other donors' samples. Each CDR3 is given with its conserved first and last residue. Each record gives: J gene, clone size, D gene, V gene, CDR3 DNA, CDR3 protein. The D gene is left open where the match is weak. Part of the rows lack a size; the others show once, few, many or a class for expanded clones.

J: TRBJ1-4; size: few; D: NA; V: TRBV20-1; DNA: TGCAGTGCTAGAGATGTGGGGCAAAAACTGTTTTTT; CDR3: CSARDVGQKLFF
J: TRBJ1-4; size: many; D: NA; V: TRBV21-1; DNA: TGTGCCAGCACGACAGGTCTACCGAAGCCGTTTTTT; CDR3: CASTTGLPKPFF
J: TRBJ1-5; size: many; D: NA; V: TRBV7-3; DNA: TGTGCCAGCAGCTTATCCAGGGATCAGCCCCAGCATTTT; CDR3: CASSLSRDQPQHF
J: TRBJ2-5; size: NA; D: NA; V: TRBV6-5; DNA: TGTGCCAGCAGCCGCCCGACCGGGGCTCTAGAGACCCAGTACTTC; CDR3: CASSRPTGALETQYF
J: TRBJ2-7; size: many; D: NA; V: TRBV12-3/TRBV12-4; DNA: TGTGCCAGCAGTCCTAAGGGGGCGCGGGGCGAGCAGTACTTC; CDR3: CASSPKGARGEQYF
J: TRBJ2-7; size: NA; D: TRBD2; V: TRBV5-6; DNA: TGTGCCAGCAGCCGTGGACTAGCGATAGCCAACGAGCAGTACTTC; CDR3: CASSRGLAIANEQYF
J: TRBJ1-2; size: many; D: NA; V: TRBV12-3/TRBV12-4; DNA: TGTGCCAGCATCCCCAGAGGGGGGATAAACTATGGCTACACCTTC; CDR3: CASIPRGGINYGYTF
J: TRBJ2-7; size: few; D: TRBD1; V: TRBV6-5; DNA: TGTGCCAGCAGAAGACAGGGGGGGAACGAGCAGTACTTC; CDR3: CASRRQGGNEQYF
J: TRBJ1-2; size: NA; D: NA; V: TRBV29-1; DNA: TGCAGCGTTGACCAGGCGCGACCGGACTATGGCTACACCTTC; CDR3: CSVDQARPDYGYTF
J: TRBJ2-1; size: NA; D: NA; V: TRBV27; DNA: TGTGCCAGCAGTTTACTAGGGACCTACAATGAGCAGTTCTTC; CDR3: CASSLLGTYNEQFF
J: TRBJ2-5; size: many; D: NA; V: TRBV28; DNA: TGTGCCAGCAGTTTAAAGGGGACCCAGTACTTC; CDR3: CASSLKGTQYF
J: TRBJ1-5; size: NA; D: NA; V: TRBV7-8; DNA: TGTGCCAGCAGCTTAGGGAACCAACTGCGGCCCCAACATTTT; CDR3: CASSLGNQLRPQHF
J: TRBJ1-1; size: many; D: NA; V: TRBV28; DNA: TGTGCCAGCAGGTCCGCCGGAAGAATGAACACTGAAGCTTTCTTT; CDR3: CASRSAGRMNTEAFF
J: TRBJ1-3; size: many; D: NA; V: TRBV6-6; DNA: TGTGCCAGCAGTTACCCGGGGTCGGGAAACACCATATATTTT; CDR3: CASSYPGSGNTIYF
J: TRBJ1-1; size: many; D: NA; V: TRBV3-1; DNA: TGTGCCAGCAGCCAAGCAAATCAGGGCACTGAAGCTTTCTTT; CDR3: CASSQANQGTEAFF
J: TRBJ1-2; size: few; D: NA; V: TRBV6-6; DNA: TGTGCCAGCAGTTACTCGGACAGCTATGGCTACACCTTC; CDR3: CASSYSDSYGYTF
J: TRBJ1-2; size: NA; D: TRBD1; V: TRBV9; DNA: TGTGCCAGCAGCGTAGGGGGACAGGCTAACTATGGCTACACCTTC; CDR3: CASSVGGQANYGYTF
J: TRBJ2-6; size: many; D: TRBD2; V: TRBV13; DNA: TGTGCCAGCAGTTATATAGCGGGAGGTGCGAGCTCTGGGGCCAACGTCCTGACTTTC; CDR3: CASSYIAGGASSGANVLTF
J: TRBJ1-1; size: many; D: NA; V: TRBV29-1; DNA: TGCAGCGCCGCGGTCGGTAGCACTGAAGCTTTCTTT; CDR3: CSAAVGSTEAFF
J: TRBJ2-1; size: many; D: NA; V: TRBV7-9; DNA: TGTGCCAGCAGCATCCGCACAGGCTGGTCCTACAATGAGCAGTTCTTC; CDR3: CASSIRTGWSYNEQFF
J: TRBJ2-1; size: many; D: NA; V: TRBV10-3; DNA: TGTGCCATCAGTGAGGGTTTCTATGAGCAGTTCTTC; CDR3: CAISEGFYEQFF
J: TRBJ1-1; size: many; D: NA; V: TRBV6-6; DNA: TGTGCCAGCAGGCGAATTACAGGGAGCGAAACTGAAGCTTTCTTT; CDR3: CASRRITGSETEAFF
J: TRBJ2-5; size: NA; D: NA; V: TRBV29-1; DNA: TGCAGCGTTTTGGGTAGTATCGAGACCCAGTACTTC; CDR3: CSVLGSIETQYF
J: TRBJ2-1; size: NA; D: NA; V: TRBV20-1; DNA: TGCAGTGCTAGAGATCCCGGGGCGGCGAGTGAGCAGTTCTTC; CDR3: CSARDPGAASEQFF
J: TRBJ1-5; size: NA; D: TRBD1; V: TRBV15; DNA: TGTGCCACCAGCCCGGGGGACAGAGAAAATCAGCCCCAGCATTTT; CDR3: CATSPGDRENQPQHF
J: TRBJ1-1; size: NA; D: NA; V: TRBV5-1; DNA: TGCGCCAGCAGCTTCAACGGGCAGGGGAACACTGAAGCTTTCTTT; CDR3: CASSFNGQGNTEAFF